This T cell receptor beta chain was captured in a study of blood T cell repertoires in COVID-19 (dated by TCRdb to 2020 to 2021). Background on the whole study: Samples from collaborators originated in the United States, Italy and Spain and spanned both the acute and convalescent phases of COVID-19. The prospective study material was composed of cDNA or gDNA derived from T cells, B-cell-depleted T cells, or PBMCs. Deeply sampled blood TCRbeta repertoires from subjects exposed to, actively infected with, or recovered from COVID-19 were included in the dataset. The repertoires were made available in a free public database intended to serve as a resource for research on the immune response to SARS-CoV-2. The samples were drawn from the first 160 participants of the ongoing ImmuneRACE study and from about 1,200 subjects provided by 6 global collaborators. The sample metadata nearly always contained a de-identified subject ID, COVID-19 status, age in years and sex. Where HLA class I and class II types were available, the types were taken from metadata supplied by the sample provider, not from assay-based typing.

The CDR3 measures 16 amino acids from cysteine to phenylalanine. Of the read, only the CDR3 DNA is kept; its 48 bases are in frame from base 1. From the germline V gene, CDR1 is LGHNA and CDR2 is YSLEER. V is clipped by 0 bases and J by 6 bases, and the sequence between their germline boundaries is 14 bases long. With respect to this clone: The antigen it binds to is not known. No base quality values were provided; no much bigger clone lies one nucleotide off.

TCRbeta CDR3 regions were amplified from genomic DNA using the immunoSEQ Assay, a bias-controlled multiplex PCR. As for the authors' bioinformatics: The number of nucleated cells in each sample was estimated from the amplification of reference gene primers within the assay. To quantify the absolute abundance of each unique TCRbeta CDR3 rearrangement, sequence reads were collapsed and filtered. For each sample, productive Simpson clonality was calculated as the square root of Simpson's diversity index over productive rearrangements. Not all clones reach the TCRdb copy of this immuneACCESS table, which keeps in-frame sequences only. Checked studies attribute under half of the gap to unresolved V genes and leave the rest unexplained. The DNA gave D and trimming, while V, J and clone size come from that table. In this sample the table shows tens of thousands of clones, about 70% of which occur a single time. The leading ten clones occupy roughly 8.8% of the sample.

What the research found in general, with its limitations: How much clinical and demographic metadata was included differed by source and by participant, and the metadata was provided uncurated.

The collaborating institutions used their own protocols to collect whole blood in K2EDTA tubes. For TCRbeta analysis, collaborators shipped samples in one of three forms: frozen whole blood, isolated PBMCs, or DNA extracted from either of those sample types. The rearrangement joined TRBV4-3 to TRBJ2-2; TRBD1 could be the D gene, as 6 bases match. This sequence was found in a woman aged 70-85 years with acute or convalescent COVID-19. What was sequenced was peripheral blood. CDR3 reads: CASSQDGQGQAGELFF. In nucleotide form, the sequence is TGCGCCAGCAGCCAAGATGGGCAGGGGCAAGCCGGGGAGCTGTTTTTT.